This T cell receptor (beta chain) was identified in a study of T-cell reconstitution after alpha-beta-depleted transplantation in children. Unique molecular identifiers were used to barcode this TCRbeta library. TCRdb recomputed calls from the PCR reads with MiXCR, one row per CDR3 protein. Of 500,000 to 600,000 distinct CDR3 sequences in the sample, approximately 30% were seen once. Germline-derived CDR1 and CDR2 are SGHRS and YFSETQ. Germline trimming cut 3 bases from V and 8 bases from J; bases unmatched to any gene: 5. CDR3 size: 14 residues. Source: PBMCs from the stem cell graft donor, taken from the stem cell graft. This clonotype was sampled from a human donor who donated a stem cell graft to a child with aplastic anemia. This chain uses TRBV5-1 with TRBJ2-1; 10 bases are a match to TRBD1. DNA of the CDR3: TGCGCCAGCAGCTCGGGACAGGGGTACGATGAGCAGTTCTTC. Residues: CASSSGQGYDEQFF.